This TCR beta chain was recorded in a study of OX40 agonist ivuxolimab in advanced cancers. At the level of the study: Dose-escalation patients' cancers were hepatocellular carcinoma, melanoma, renal cell or head and neck cancer. Three patients got partial responses; one had hepatocellular carcinoma and two had cutaneous melanoma. Study outcomes and limitations: At 0.1-3.0 mg/kg, partial responders had clonal expansion among the lowest observed. CD8+ T cells showed, on average, more clonal expansion than CD4+ cells.

For this clone: Its target is not known.

Repertoires were generated with immunoSEQ multiplex PCR, while TCRdb's copy carries only in-frame clones and drops some. The table records 70,000 to 95,000 clones, roughly 94% of them present only once. Between the trimmed V and J ends, which lost 4 bases and 2 bases, there was a span of 18 bases. The length of the CDR3 is 16 residues. Germline values: CDR1 MNHNS, CDR2 SASEGT. This sequence was found in an adult with an advanced solid tumor such as melanoma, head and neck, liver or kidney cancer. V is TRBV6-1 and J is TRBJ2-7, with no clear D. The input for sequencing was CD4+ or CD8+ T cells sorted from blood, taken in a trial of the OX40 agonist ivuxolimab. DNA of the CDR3: TGTGCCAGCAGTGGTATACGACCGGGCCATACCTACGAGCAGTACTTC. Protein: CASSGIRPGHTYEQYF.